These 13 T cell receptor beta chains originate from one sample sequenced in a study of blood T cell repertoires in COVID-19. Some clones are missing from TCRdb's copy, which holds only in-frame ones; the method was immunoSEQ multiplex PCR. The sample contains tens of thousands of clones, over 75% of which appear only once. Material for sequencing was peripheral blood. The receptor set was obtained from a human donor in a cohort sampled during active COVID-19.

V is TRBV6-2 or TRBV6-3 and J is TRBJ2-2; 7 bases map to TRBD1. The CDR3 consists of 14 residues. The V segment lost 5 bases and the J segment 1 base; nucleotides outside the gene matches: 1. Germline CDR1 reads MNHEY; CDR2 reads SVGEGT. CDR3 coding DNA: TGTGCCAGCAGTGGGACAGTGAACACCGGGGAGCTGTTTTTT. Translated: CASSGTVNTGELFF.

The J gene is TRBJ2-1, the V gene TRBV18, with 8 bases matching TRBD1. This CDR3 region has 14 residues. CDR1 is KGHSH, CDR2 LQKENI, per germline. Losses at the gene ends were 3 bases for V and 3 bases for J; bases not matched to a gene: 1. The CDR3 nucleotides read TGTGCCAGCTCACCCGGGACAGGCTACAATGAGCAGTTCTTC. Encoded protein: CASSPGTGYNEQFF.

The chain has TRBV15 and TRBJ2-1, with 9 bases matching TRBD2. Looked up from germline, CDR1 is LNHNV and CDR2 is YYDKDF (reference sequence). With V trimmed by 4 bases and J by 9 bases, 7 bases remained unmatched. The CDR3 spans 14 residues. CDR3 DNA: TGTGCCACCAGCAACATGCGGGGGGGTGGTGAGCAGTTCTTC. Protein: CATSNMRGGGEQFF.

This clone was seen more than once but under ten times. The gene calls are TRBV9 and TRBJ1-6; 8 positions match TRBD1. Germline lookup yields CDR1 SGDLS and CDR2 YYNGEE. The CDR3 runs 15 residues. V gave up 2 bases and J gave up 5 bases; unmatched junction bases: 3. The DNA of the CDR3 is TGTGCCAGCAGCGTGGGGACAGGAAATAATTCACCCCTCCACTTT. Protein product: CASSVGTGNNSPLHF. Combining the CDR3 with reference TRBV9 and TRBJ1-6 gives the whole variable domain DSGVTQTPKHLITATGQRVTLRCSPRSGDLSVYWYQQSLDQGLQFLIQYYNGEERAKGNILERFSAQQFPDLHSELNLSSLELGDSALYFCASSVGTGNNSPLHFGNGTRLTVT.

The V gene is TRBV5-6, the J gene TRBJ2-1; 7 bases map to TRBD1. This CDR3 is built from 15 residues. J was trimmed by 7 bases and V by 1 base; bases with no gene match: 8. Germline-derived CDR1 and CDR2 are SGHDT and YYEEEE. CDR3 nucleotide sequence: TGTGCCAGCAGCTTGATCAGGGGGATCGGAAATGAGCAGTTCTTC. It encodes CASSLIRGIGNEQFF.

This clone came up once. This chain uses TRBV15 with TRBJ1-5, with no clear D. Germline loops: CDR1 LNHNV, CDR2 YYDKDF (reference sequence). The CDR3 spans 15 residues. The ends were cut back, 4 bases at V and 3 bases at J, with 13 bases in the middle. The chain's CDR3 is CATSNLAGINQPQHF. The CDR3 nucleotides are TGTGCCACCAGCAATTTGGCAGGAATCAATCAGCCCCAGCATTTT.

This rearrangement joins TRBV5-6 to TRBJ2-7; 7 nucleotides match TRBD1. V shed 2 bases, J shed 2 bases, and the junction held 4 bases outside the gene matches. CDR3 size: 14 residues. Germline lookup yields CDR1 SGHDT and CDR2 YYEEEE. This CDR3 is CASSLQGNPYEQYF. In DNA form, the CDR3 reads TGTGCCAGCAGCTTACAGGGGAATCCCTACGAGCAGTACTTC.

This clone was observed a single time. The V gene is TRBV29-1, the J gene TRBJ2-7; 8 bases line up with TRBD1. The length of the CDR3 is 17 residues. Per the germline V gene, CDR1 is SQVTM and CDR2 is ANQGSEA. V shed 4 bases, J shed 2 bases, and the junction held 16 bases outside the gene matches. The CDR3 region is CSVVMMSSGTGPYEQYF. The CDR3 nucleotides are TGCAGCGTTGTAATGATGTCCTCCGGGACAGGACCCTACGAGCAGTACTTC.

This rearrangement joins TRBV6-2 or TRBV6-3 to TRBJ2-7, with 14 nucleotides matching TRBD2. The CDR3 extends over 15 amino acids. The V and J ends lost 6 bases and 3 bases, in that order; junction bases with no gene match: 4. Germline-derived CDR1 and CDR2 are MNHEY and SVGEGT. Here the CDR3 DNA reads TGTGCCAGCAGCGCAGGACTAGCGGGAGGCTACGAGCAGTACTTC. Its translation: CASSAGLAGGYEQYF.

The rearrangement links TRBV27 to TRBJ2-1; no clear D gene. Germline V gene data show CDR1 as MNHEY and CDR2 as SMNVEV (reference sequence). The CDR3 covers 13 residues. Trimming removed 6 bases from V and 5 bases from J, with 11 bases in between. CDR3: CASRAQINNEQFF. The CDR3 bases are TGTGCCAGCAGGGCACAGATAAACAATGAGCAGTTCTTC.

This chain connects TRBV5-1 to TRBJ2-3; TRBD2 is a possible D gene (5 bases). Germline V gives CDR1 SGHRS, CDR2 YFSETQ. This CDR3 is 14 amino acids long. V shed 4 bases and J shed 1 base, with 10 bases lying between them. Written as DNA, the CDR3 is TGCGCCAGCAGCCAGGAGGCCGGCACAGATACGCAGTATTTT. Its translation is CASSQEAGTDTQYF.

The genes are TRBV19 and TRBJ1-1; 10 bases map to TRBD1. In germline, CDR1 is LNHDA, CDR2 SQIVND (reference sequence). Losses at the gene ends were 9 bases for V and 4 bases for J; bases not matched to a gene: 11. This CDR3 is 15 amino acids long. The CDR3 DNA sequence: TGTGCCAGCAGGGACAGGGGCTTTTCAGGCACTGAAGCTTTCTTT. This sequence encodes CASRDRGFSGTEAFF.

J is TRBJ2-2 and V is TRBV11-3; D is ambiguous. Trimming shortened V by 5 bases and J by 7 bases, and 14 bases separated the two germline ends. This CDR3 has 14 residues. Per the germline V gene, CDR1 is SGHNT and CDR2 is YENEEA. The chain's CDR3 is CASSPRPDLGELFF. The CDR3, as DNA: TGTGCCAGCAGCCCGAGGCCAGACCTCGGGGAGCTGTTTTTT.